The clone carrying this T cell receptor (beta chain) has a count of ten or more. Its antigen remains unidentified. Time point indicated: longitudinal time-point 3. Synthesis of cDNA was carried out by template-switch 5'RACE. The reaction used 10-nucleotide random UMIs. Over 170 million TCR-beta sequences from 15-18 subjects came out of each sequencing run. TCRdb recomputed calls from the 5' RACE reads with MiXCR, one row per CDR3 protein. The sample carries 45,000 to 65,000 distinct CDR3 sequences, approximately 8.4% recorded once. CDR3 length: 13 residues. The germline gives CDR1 SQVTM, CDR2 ANQGSEA. V was pared by 6 bases and J by 2 bases, with 11 bases between. The source of the sample is a study of neurological immune-mediated disorders. Study results and caveats: TCR clonal expansion peaked in HTLV-1-associated myelopathy patients and was lowest in multiple sclerosis patients. CDR3 amino acid sequences of expanded clones were not shared across subjects, a result suggesting private repertoires in all groups.

Sequencing was performed on PBMCs. This chain uses TRBV29-1 with TRBJ1-3, with TRBD1 as a possible D gene (5 bases). The TCR was taken from a woman aged 40 to 55 in good health. CDR3 sequence reads: CSVPQGPGNTIYF. The CDR3 bases are TGCAGCGTGCCCCAGGGACCTGGAAACACCATATATTTT.